A single sample gave rise to the 29 T cell receptor beta chains below, sequenced in a study of T cells in Graves' hyperthyroidism and ophthalmopathy. RNA transcripts served as the template for amplifying TCR beta CDR3 regions. TCR CDR3 regions were first amplified by RT-PCR with HTBI primers. TCRdb reanalysed the multiplex PCR reads using MiXCR and keeps one entry per CDR3 protein. The sample lists 550,000 to 650,000 distinct CDR3 sequences; roughly 13% were seen once. Specimen: blood. Every receptor here comes from a woman aged 30 to 39 with Graves' hyperthyroidism that later progressed to Graves' ophthalmopathy.

The genes are TRBV10-3 and TRBJ1-5, with 7 bases identical to TRBD1. V lost 10 bases, J lost 3 bases, and 9 bases stayed unmatched. The germline CDR1 and CDR2 sequences are ENHRY and SYGVKD. There are 14 residues in the CDR3. The CDR3, as DNA: TGTGCCACCGGTGAGACAGGGTACAATCAGCCCCAGCATTTT. This translates into CATGETGYNQPQHF.

This clonotype appeared many times. CDR3 residues: CAILKGGAPEAFF. CDR3 DNA: TGTGCCATCCTAAAGGGGGGGGCCCCTGAAGCTTTCTTT. This chain uses TRBV28 with TRBJ1-1; a possible D gene is TRBD1 (6 bases). The germline gives CDR1 MDHEN, CDR2 SYDVKM. The CDR3 runs 13 residues. The V and J ends lost 10 bases and 6 bases respectively, with 18 bases between them.

V usage is TRBV5-1 and J usage is TRBJ2-5; 11 bases align to TRBD2. The V segment lost 4 bases and the J segment 5 bases; nucleotides outside the gene matches: 10. Germline-derived CDR1 and CDR2 are SGHRS and YFSETQ. This CDR3 spans 16 amino acids. In DNA, the CDR3 is TGCGCCAGCAGCACCGGAACTAGCGGGAGCTTGGAGACCCAGTACTTC. Translating gives CASSTGTSGSLETQYF.

This clonotype was seen many times. The genes are TRBV20-1 and TRBJ2-5; 7 bases map to TRBD1. Germline V gene sequence: CDR1 DFQATT, CDR2 SNEGSKA (reference sequence). The CDR3 runs 12 residues. CDR3 bases: TGCAGCCCCGACAGGGAGAAAGAGACCCAGTACTTC. It is translated as CSPDREKETQYF.

Only a few counts were recorded for this clonotype. The chain employs TRBV20-1 and TRBJ1-5; perhaps TRBD1 as D (6 bases). The V end lost 6 bases, the J end lost 4 bases, and 10 bases lay between the germline ends. The germline V gene encodes CDR1 DFQATT and CDR2 SNEGSKA (reference sequence). CDR3 size: 12 residues. The CDR3 DNA sequence: TGCAGTGCAACACAGGGAAATCAGCCCCAGCATTTT. Translation gives CSATQGNQPQHF.

This clonotype showed up many times. The V call is TRBV30, the J call TRBJ2-7, with D perhaps TRBD1 (6 bases). This CDR3 spans 15 amino acids. V dropped 0 bases and J dropped 3 bases, with 15 bases sitting between them. The germline V gene encodes CDR1 GTSNPN and CDR2 SVGIG (reference sequence). As DNA, the CDR3 is TGTGCCTGGAGTGTAGCCAGGACAGACATCTACGAGCAGTACTTC. It yields the protein CAWSVARTDIYEQYF.

This clonotype was seen only once. One end of the junction varies from germline; a read error may be responsible. The V call is TRBV10-3, the J call TRBJ1-1; possibly TRBD1 for D (6 bases). CDR1 ENHRY and CDR2 SYGVKD come from the germline V gene. The CDR3 is 14 amino acids. CDR3: CAILSGQPNTEASF. CDR3 nucleotide sequence: TGTGCCATCTTATCCGGACAGCCGAACACTGAAGCTTCCTTT.

The J gene is TRBJ1-2, the V gene TRBV19; D might be TRBD1 (6 bases). This CDR3 contains 15 residues. The V gene lost 9 bases and the J gene lost 3 bases, with 20 bases spanning the gap. Germline loops: CDR1 LNHDA, CDR2 SQIVND (reference sequence). The CDR3 reads CASPKGGGVDYGYTF. The CDR3 DNA is TGTGCCAGCCCTAAAGGAGGGGGGGTCGACTATGGCTACACCTTC.

As regards this clonotype: A much larger clone differs from this one at a single base, so this may be a read error. The rearrangement links TRBV18 to TRBJ1-5, with 7 bases lining up with TRBD1. Germline V lookup: CDR1 KGHSH, CDR2 LQKENI. The CDR3 consists of 14 residues. CDR3 in amino acids: CVSSSTQGEQPQHF. The CDR3 DNA reads as TGTGTCAGCTCATCTACCCAGGGGGAACAGCCCCAGCATTTT.

This clonotype was seen ten or more times. The chain recombines TRBV6-5 with TRBJ2-2, with D tentatively TRBD2 (5 bases). V dropped 5 bases and J dropped 4 bases, with 14 bases sitting between them. The CDR3 sequence is 15 residues long. Looked up from germline, CDR1 is MNHEY and CDR2 is SVGAGI. In DNA form, the CDR3 reads TGTGCCAGCAGTCCTCGAGTAGCGTCCACCGGGGAGCTGTTTTTT. This gives the protein CASSPRVASTGELFF.

This clonotype was counted at least ten times. V gene TRBV28 combines with J gene TRBJ2-1, with D possibly TRBD1 on 5 matching bases. Germline V gene lookup returns CDR1 MDHEN and CDR2 SYDVKM. V was shortened by 5 bases and J by 8 bases, with 19 bases between the two germline ends. The CDR3 runs to 15 residues. The CDR3 region has the DNA TGTGCCAGCAGTCTAAGGGGCAGTTCAATCGATGAGCAGTTCTTC. Translated, it gives CASSLRGSSIDEQFF.

This clonotype has at least ten counts. The rearrangement joins TRBV6-1 to TRBJ1-5; possibly TRBD1 for D (5 bases). Germline lookup yields CDR1 MNHNS and CDR2 SASEGT. Trimming removed 6 bases from V and 3 bases from J, with 12 bases in between. CDR3 length equals 14 residues. The CDR3 loop reads CASSRTGLNQPQHF. Written as DNA, the CDR3 is TGTGCCAGCAGCCGAACAGGACTCAATCAGCCCCAGCATTTT.

This clonotype was detected a few times. This chain uses TRBV19 with TRBJ1-1; 10 bases agree with TRBD1. V shed 5 bases, J shed 1 base, and the junction held 10 bases outside the gene matches. The CDR3 contains 17 residues. CDR1 is LNHDA, CDR2 SQIVND, per germline (reference sequence). CDR3 amino acids: CASSPPRQGARNTEAFF. CDR3 in DNA: TGTGCCAGTAGTCCACCCCGACAGGGGGCCAGGAACACTGAAGCTTTCTTT.

This clonotype was seen repeatedly, ten times or more. The V gene is TRBV7-2, the J gene TRBJ2-7; 10 bases map to TRBD1. CDR1 SGHTA and CDR2 FQGNSA come from the germline V gene. The CDR3 has 15 amino acids. Unmatched junction bases numbered 9, after V lost 4 bases and J lost 6 bases. CDR3 sequence: CASSSGTGEAGEQYF. The CDR3 DNA reads as TGTGCCAGCAGCTCCGGGACAGGGGAGGCGGGCGAGCAGTACTTC.

Comments on this clonotype: A much larger clonotype is one base distant, so this may be a read error. The chain links TRBV20-1 to TRBJ2-1; 7 bases map to TRBD2. This CDR3 has 15 amino acids. In germline, CDR1 is DFQATT, CDR2 SNEGSKA (reference sequence). Germline trimming cut 0 bases from V and 7 bases from J; bases unmatched to any gene: 9. The CDR3 spells CSARDMRGTGNEQFF. CDR3 nucleotide sequence: TGCAGTGCTAGAGATATGCGGGGGACGGGAAATGAGCAGTTCTTC.

J is TRBJ2-5 and V is TRBV24-1, with D maybe TRBD1 (5 bases). Trimming shortened V by 4 bases and J by 5 bases, and 10 bases separated the two germline ends. The CDR3 totals 13 residues. Germline CDR1 and CDR2: KGHDR and SFDVKD. CDR3 nucleotide sequence: TGTGCCACCAGTGACTCGTACAGGGAGACCCAGTACTTC. Its protein product is CATSDSYRETQYF.

This clonotype was counted at least ten times. CDR3 sequence reads: CASSLIRGNTEAFF. The CDR3 nucleotides are TGTGCCAGCAGTTTAATTAGGGGGAACACTGAAGCTTTCTTT. V and J are TRBV27 and TRBJ1-1; perhaps TRBD1 as D (5 bases). The CDR3 runs 14 residues. Deletions cut 2 bases from V and 1 base from J, with 8 bases between. Germline V CDR1 and CDR2: MNHEY, SMNVEV (reference sequence).

This clonotype came up many times. The chain is built from TRBV11-2 and TRBJ2-7, with 8 bases lining up with TRBD1. This CDR3 contains 17 residues. J gave up 3 bases and V 5 bases, and 15 bases lay outside the gene matches. Per the germline V gene, CDR1 is SGHAT and CDR2 is FQNNGV. Written as DNA, the CDR3 is TGTGCCAGCAGCGCACCCGTCCCCGGGACAGGTGTCTACGAGCAGTACTTC. This encodes CASSAPVPGTGVYEQYF. The whole variable domain, filled in from reference TRBV11-2 and TRBJ2-7, reads EAGVAQSPRYKIIEKRQSVAFWCNPISGHATLYWYQQILGQGPKLLIQFQNNGVVDDSQLPKDRFSAERLKGVDSTLKIQPAKLEDSAVYLCASSAPVPGTGVYEQYFGPGTRLTVT.

J is TRBJ2-3 and V is TRBV3-1; D possibly matches TRBD1 or TRBD2 (5 bases each). V was pared by 4 bases and J by 3 bases, with 17 bases between. The CDR3 runs 16 residues. Germline V gene lookup returns CDR1 LGHDT and CDR2 YNNKEL (reference sequence). The CDR3 DNA reads TGTGCCAGCAGCCGTTCCGAGGTGGGGGTGACAGATACGCAGTATTTT. This codes for CASSRSEVGVTDTQYF.

This chain connects TRBV11-3 to TRBJ2-5, with a weak D call TRBD1 (6 bases). CDR1 is SGHNT, CDR2 YENEEA, per germline. V was trimmed by 10 bases and J by 4 bases, leaving 34 bases between them. The CDR3 has 19 amino acids. CDR3 loop: CANRKGSGPSLGASETQYF. DNA of the CDR3: TGTGCCAACAGAAAAGGGAGCGGTCCCTCCTTGGGGGCTTCAGAGACCCAGTACTTC.

A remark on this clonotype: A much bigger clone sits one base away, suggesting this may be a read error. The chain is built from TRBV3-1 and TRBJ2-2, with a tentative D call TRBD1 (6 bases). Germline CDR1 LGHDT, CDR2 YNNKEL (reference sequence). The length of the CDR3 is 15 residues. The CDR3 coding sequence is TGTGCCAGCATCCAAGCAGGGGCGAACACCGGGGAGCTGTTTTTT. It specifies CASIQAGANTGELFF.

Of note for this clonotype: A much larger clone is a single base away; this may be a read error. The chain employs TRBV29-1 and TRBJ2-7, with TRBD1 identical over 8 bases. Losses at the gene ends were 6 bases for V and 3 bases for J; bases not matched to a gene: 10. The CDR3 totals 14 residues. Germline CDR1 and CDR2: SQVTM and ANQGSEA. CDR3 coding DNA: TGCAGCGTAGACCCGGAACAGGGGGGCTACGAGCAGTACTTC. Its protein is CSVDPEQGGYEQYF.

This clonotype was counted at least ten times. J is TRBJ1-4 and V is TRBV5-4, with D possibly being TRBD1 (5 bases). V was cut by 4 bases and J by 0 bases, with 13 bases left in between. This CDR3 comprises 16 residues. The V gene's germline CDR1 is SGHNT and CDR2 YYREEE (reference sequence). CDR3 residues: CASSAEGIATNEKLFF. DNA for the CDR3: TGTGCCAGCAGCGCGGAGGGGATTGCAACTAATGAAAAACTGTTTTTT.

This clonotype came up a few times. The V gene is TRBV12-3 or TRBV12-4, the J gene TRBJ1-4; 9 nucleotides agree with TRBD1. V was pared by 3 bases and J by 8 bases, with 10 bases of the junction left unmatched. CDR3 length: 16 amino acids. The CDR3 DNA reads TGTGCCAGCAGTTTCCCTACAGGGGGCGCCCGGGAAAAACTGTTTTTT. Its protein is CASSFPTGGAREKLFF.

This clonotype was picked up many times. This chain uses TRBV6-1 with TRBJ1-6; D call uncertain. V lost 0 bases and J lost 0, with 18 bases in between. CDR1 is MNHNS, CDR2 SASEGT, per germline. The CDR3 length is 20 residues. The CDR3 DNA reads as TGTGCCAGCAGTGAAGCAGGCGCCAGCTGGAGGAGCTCCTATAATTCACCCCTCCACTTT. Its translation: CASSEAGASWRSSYNSPLHF.

The chain recombines TRBV27 with TRBJ1-5; TRBD1 might be the D (5 bases). Germline values: CDR1 MNHEY, CDR2 SMNVEV (reference sequence). The V end was cut by 3 bases, the J end by 7 bases, with 13 bases between. There are 14 residues in the CDR3. The CDR3 DNA reads as TGTGCCAGCAGTTTTAGACAGACAAACCAGCCCCAGCATTTT. It specifies CASSFRQTNQPQHF.

The V and J genes are TRBV19 and TRBJ1-5; 10 nucleotides line up with TRBD1. Trimming removed 1 base from V and 6 bases from J; junction bases left unmatched: 9. Germline CDR1 reads LNHDA; CDR2 reads SQIVND (reference sequence). The CDR3 is 17 amino acids. CDR3 sequence reads: CASSIGQGATKVQPQHF. The CDR3, as DNA: TGTGCCAGTAGTATAGGACAGGGGGCTACTAAGGTTCAGCCCCAGCATTTT.

This clonotype appeared a few times. The CDR3 is CASSQDLPLPSNEKLFF. For the CDR3, the DNA is TGTGCCAGCAGCCAAGATCTTCCGCTTCCCTCTAATGAAAAACTGTTTTTT. The chain employs TRBV4-2 and TRBJ1-4; D gene unclear. Germline lookup yields CDR1 LGHNA and CDR2 YNFKEQ. This CDR3 has 17 amino acids. V dropped 0 bases and J dropped 3 bases, with 14 bases sitting between them.

This clonotype turned up a few times. The chain recombines TRBV11-3 with TRBJ2-2; TRBD2 is a possible D gene (6 bases). Looked up from germline, CDR1 is SGHNT and CDR2 is YENEEA. The V end was cut by 5 bases, the J end by 4 bases, with 17 bases between. The CDR3 has 16 amino acids. CDR3 bases: TGTGCCAGCAGCAACCTCCCGGGGGAATCCACCGGGGAGCTGTTTTTT. Its protein product is CASSNLPGESTGELFF.